Listed here is a single T cell receptor beta chain. The data stem from a study of cytomegalovirus exposure and HLA in healthy donors. Both 60 Vbeta primers and 13 Jbeta primers went into the PCR. The assay was immunoSEQ multiplex PCR, and TCRdb's table has in-frame clones only and misses some. Found here are fewer than 250,000 clones, more than 70% of them singletons; the top ten hold about 4.8%. V was shortened by 0 bases and J by 6 bases, with 7 bases between the two germline ends. The CDR3 runs to 14 residues. Looked up from germline, CDR1 is SGHRS and CDR2 is YFSETQ. Sequences were obtained from PBMCs. The chain recombines TRBV5-1 with TRBJ1-6; unclear D gene. The clonotype was recovered from a man between 25 and 39 years old in good health and CMV-seropositive. The CDR3 coding sequence is TGCGCCAGCAGCTTGGGGCCTTCTAATTCACCCCTCCACTTT. Its protein product is CASSLGPSNSPLHF.